The present TCR beta chain was sequenced within a study of beta chain features in type 1 diabetes. V dropped 4 bases and J dropped 7 bases, with 14 bases sitting between them. CDR1 is MNHEY, CDR2 SMNVEV, per germline (reference sequence). CDR3 length: 14 amino acids. Of the isolated RNA, all was reverse transcribed, and so the sequenced material was expressed TCRB transcripts. TCRdb's table, derived via immunoSEQ multiplex PCR, lists solely in-frame clones and lacks some. This table holds around 430,000 clones, 30% found once. Material: naive CD4+ T cells from blood. The rearrangement uses TRBV27 and TRBJ2-1; D gene uncertain. The receptor was isolated from a man between 18 and 35 years old in good health. The CDR3 here is CASSYQAWSNEQFF. The CDR3 nucleotides are TGTGCCAGCAGTTACCAGGCTTGGTCTAATGAGCAGTTCTTC.